This TCR beta chain emerged from a study of blood T cell repertoires in COVID-19. Looking at the study overall: Samples representing acute and convalescent COVID-19 were sourced from the United States, Italy and Spain.

This CDR3 has 14 residues. V trimming: 5 bases; J trimming: 6 bases; junction bases outside the gene matches: 7. CDR1 is SGHTA and CDR2 is FQGTGA in the germline V gene. Authors' processing steps: For nucleated cells, counts were estimated from reference gene primer amplification. Repertoires were generated with immunoSEQ multiplex PCR, while TCRdb's copy carries only in-frame clones and drops some. D and trimming come from the DNA, and the V and J calls and clone size come from that table. The sample shows more than 400,000 clones, approximately 83% of them seen only once. The J gene is TRBJ2-5, the V gene TRBV7-3, with TRBD2 matching over 9 bases. The source of this sequence is a human donor in a cohort sampled during active COVID-19. The sequenced material came from peripheral blood. The CDR3 nucleotides are TGTGCCAGCAGCCCGACTAGCGGAGCAAAGACCCAGTACTTC. Encoded protein: CASSPTSGAKTQYF.